These T cell receptor beta chains were read from a single sample in a study of blood T cells in healthy people across ages. TCRdb redid the calling of the 5' RACE reads with MiXCR, one entry per CDR3 protein. The sample contains about 800,000 distinct CDR3 sequences, roughly 60% of which appear only once. Input material: blood. The receptors come from a man aged 30 to 39 in good health. The CDR3 runs from the conserved cysteine through the conserved F or W. The order of the fields is clone size, V gene, J gene, CDR3 protein. Clone size is not always given. Where it is, it says once, few, many or a class for expanded clones.

clone_size: .; v_call: TRBV19; j_call: TRBJ2-1; cdr3_aa: CASTQSSYNEQFF
clone_size: .; v_call: TRBV10-3; j_call: TRBJ1-2; cdr3_aa: CAISVGESGYTF
clone_size: .; v_call: TRBV7-2; j_call: TRBJ2-4; cdr3_aa: CASSRESIGGGEQYF
clone_size: .; v_call: TRBV5-1; j_call: TRBJ2-1; cdr3_aa: CASSLVPIAGTTDEQFF
clone_size: .; v_call: TRBV5-1; j_call: TRBJ2-1; cdr3_aa: CAGNPDLSGVGNEQFF
clone_size: .; v_call: TRBV11-1; j_call: TRBJ2-7; cdr3_aa: CASSLYSGYEQYF
clone_size: .; v_call: TRBV4-2; j_call: TRBJ2-3; cdr3_aa: CASSQDRGHTDTQYF
clone_size: .; v_call: TRBV28; j_call: TRBJ1-1; cdr3_aa: CASSLSGVPDTEAFF
clone_size: .; v_call: TRBV27; j_call: TRBJ2-7; cdr3_aa: CASSPAFGGRDYEQYF
clone_size: .; v_call: TRBV18; j_call: TRBJ2-7; cdr3_aa: CASSPREEPVYEQYF
clone_size: .; v_call: TRBV10-3; j_call: TRBJ2-4; cdr3_aa: CAIRDLEEQYF
clone_size: .; v_call: TRBV20-1; j_call: TRBJ2-4; cdr3_aa: CSARKRESLAKNIQYF
clone_size: .; v_call: TRBV29-1; j_call: TRBJ1-1; cdr3_aa: CSAGRLNTEAFF
clone_size: .; v_call: TRBV5-1; j_call: TRBJ1-2; cdr3_aa: CASSWEDVRGYTF
clone_size: .; v_call: TRBV6-6; j_call: TRBJ1-2; cdr3_aa: CASSTPQGFSETTF
clone_size: .; v_call: TRBV6-5; j_call: TRBJ2-1; cdr3_aa: CASGLRDTSYNEQFF
clone_size: .; v_call: TRBV7-6; j_call: TRBJ2-5; cdr3_aa: CASSLGGVGGEETQYF
clone_size: .; v_call: TRBV29-1; j_call: TRBJ2-5; cdr3_aa: CSVDRASETQYF
clone_size: .; v_call: TRBV25-1; j_call: TRBJ1-2; cdr3_aa: CASSELYGYTF
clone_size: .; v_call: TRBV4-2; j_call: TRBJ2-1; cdr3_aa: CACSSPKGSLTYNEQFF
clone_size: .; v_call: TRBV4-1; j_call: TRBJ2-1; cdr3_aa: CASSQAVARNNEQFF
clone_size: .; v_call: TRBV4-2; j_call: .; cdr3_aa: CASSQDGQYEQYF
clone_size: .; v_call: TRBV4-2; j_call: TRBJ2-7; cdr3_aa: CASSQGAGLGSYEQYF
clone_size: few; v_call: TRBV6-1; j_call: TRBJ2-5; cdr3_aa: CASSPGQSLLWETQYF
clone_size: .; v_call: TRBV2; j_call: TRBJ1-2; cdr3_aa: CASQRGDYGYTF
clone_size: .; v_call: TRBV27; j_call: TRBJ2-5; cdr3_aa: CASSREGTKQETQYF
clone_size: .; v_call: TRBV7-9; j_call: TRBJ2-1; cdr3_aa: CASSLDHREPTVDEQFF
clone_size: .; v_call: TRBV6-1; j_call: TRBJ1-4; cdr3_aa: CASRHDSGGKLFF
clone_size: .; v_call: TRBV12-3/TRBV12-4; j_call: TRBJ2-3; cdr3_aa: CASSLGAGGSTVTDTQYF
clone_size: few; v_call: TRBV12-3/TRBV12-4; j_call: TRBJ1-1; cdr3_aa: CASTGEREAFF
clone_size: many; v_call: TRBV28; j_call: TRBJ2-7; cdr3_aa: CASSLSQQGVEQYF
clone_size: few; v_call: TRBV7-8; j_call: TRBJ2-1; cdr3_aa: CASSLQDNEQFF
clone_size: .; v_call: TRBV14; j_call: TRBJ2-1; cdr3_aa: CASSQDRSTRYNEQFF
clone_size: .; v_call: TRBV7-2; j_call: .; cdr3_aa: CASCSFAYEQYF
clone_size: .; v_call: TRBV25-1; j_call: TRBJ1-1; cdr3_aa: CASGWGDQNTEAFF
clone_size: few; v_call: TRBV3-1; j_call: TRBJ2-7; cdr3_aa: CASSPFKRHEQYF
clone_size: few; v_call: TRBV5-1; j_call: TRBJ2-5; cdr3_aa: CASSPPPFARGEETQYF
clone_size: .; v_call: TRBV4-2; j_call: TRBJ2-1; cdr3_aa: CASAYQLGEQFF
clone_size: .; v_call: TRBV10-3; j_call: TRBJ1-2; cdr3_aa: CAISDRPVTNYGYTF
clone_size: .; v_call: TRBV3-1; j_call: TRBJ1-1; cdr3_aa: CASSQTGERGAFF
clone_size: .; v_call: TRBV7-8; j_call: TRBJ2-5; cdr3_aa: CASSLAGGWEKTQYF
clone_size: .; v_call: TRBV15; j_call: TRBJ2-3; cdr3_aa: CATSSWGAQSTDTQYF
clone_size: .; v_call: TRBV9; j_call: TRBJ2-1; cdr3_aa: CASSARSGVLFF
clone_size: .; v_call: TRBV18; j_call: TRBJ1-2; cdr3_aa: CASSSDPRGGYTF
clone_size: .; v_call: TRBV7-3; j_call: TRBJ2-7; cdr3_aa: CASSLSPSRNEQYF
clone_size: .; v_call: TRBV20-1; j_call: TRBJ1-2; cdr3_aa: CSGFHGEGQGYTF
clone_size: .; v_call: TRBV3-1; j_call: TRBJ2-4; cdr3_aa: CASSQDIWGDIQYF
clone_size: .; v_call: TRBV10-3; j_call: TRBJ1-5; cdr3_aa: CAISEIASNQPQHF
clone_size: .; v_call: TRBV20-1; j_call: TRBJ1-2; cdr3_aa: CSALPGGYGYTF
clone_size: .; v_call: TRBV25-1; j_call: TRBJ1-2; cdr3_aa: CASSGLVQGHGYTF
clone_size: .; v_call: TRBV4-3; j_call: TRBJ2-3; cdr3_aa: CASSQDLDRGTDTQYF
clone_size: .; v_call: TRBV5-1; j_call: TRBJ2-3; cdr3_aa: CASSLDGTPSTDTQYF
clone_size: .; v_call: TRBV7-3; j_call: TRBJ2-5; cdr3_aa: CASSLTPQETQYF
clone_size: .; v_call: TRBV6-6; j_call: TRBJ2-7; cdr3_aa: CASSWASGGTYEQYF